These T cell receptor beta chains were read from a single sample in a study of cytomegalovirus exposure and HLA in healthy donors. The assay was immunoSEQ multiplex PCR, and TCRdb's table has in-frame clones only and misses some. In the table there are more than 75,000 clones, around 75% of which are singletons. Sequenced: PBMCs. These receptors were obtained from a woman aged 40 to 50 in good health and CMV-seropositive. CDR3s include the opening cysteine and the closing phenylalanine or tryptophan. Fields, in order: J gene, D gene, clone size, V gene, CDR3 protein, CDR3 DNA. D genes are given only for firm matches. Where a row states a size, it is once, few, many or the class of an expanded clone; other rows omit it.

TRBJ2-2	TRBD2	-	TRBV25-1	CATSSGLNTGELFF	TGTGCCACCTCTAGCGGTTTGAACACCGGGGAGCTGTTTTTT
TRBJ2-7	TRBD1	-	TRBV28	CASSLLPGDRPYEQYF	TGTGCCAGCAGTTTGCTCCCCGGGGACAGGCCCTACGAGCAGTACTTC
TRBJ2-6	-	-	TRBV5-5	CASSFTGFESGANVLTF	TGTGCCAGCAGCTTCACAGGGTTTGAGTCTGGGGCCAACGTCCTGACTTTC
TRBJ1-2	-	-	TRBV7-6	CASSLTEREGFGGPLNYGYTF	TGTGCCAGCAGCCTTACGGAGAGGGAAGGGTTTGGAGGGCCACTTAACTATGGCTACACCTTC
TRBJ2-7	-	-	TRBV9	CASSVGGLSTYEQYF	TGTGCCAGCAGCGTAGGTGGACTTTCCACCTACGAGCAGTACTTC
TRBJ1-6	-	-	TRBV4-3	CASSQGSGDGTNSYNSPLHF	TGCGCCAGCAGCCAGGGAAGCGGAGACGGAACGAACTCCTATAATTCACCCCTCCACTTT
TRBJ2-5	-	-	TRBV7-3	CASSRDIKETQYF	TGTGCCAGCAGCCGGGACATTAAAGAGACCCAGTACTTC
TRBJ1-1	-	-	TRBV19	CASSINSAQGVYTEAFF	TGTGCCAGTAGTATCAACTCCGCACAGGGAGTGTACACTGAAGCTTTCTTT
TRBJ2-1	-	-	TRBV19	CASNWYNEQFF	TGTGCCAGTAACTGGTACAATGAGCAGTTCTTC
TRBJ1-2	-	-	TRBV6-1	CASSENRDFYGYTF	TGTGCCAGCAGTGAGAACAGGGATTTCTATGGCTACACCTTC
TRBJ2-7	-	few	TRBV5-5	CASSVDRSRVYEQYF	TGTGCCAGCAGTGTTGACAGGTCAAGGGTCTACGAGCAGTACTTC
TRBJ2-3	-	-	TRBV29-1	CSVEAPQGSDTQYF	TGCAGCGTTGAAGCCCCTCAGGGTTCAGATACGCAGTATTTT
TRBJ1-1	TRBD1	-	TRBV19	CASSYTGTATEAFF	TGTGCCAGTAGCTATACCGGGACAGCTACTGAAGCTTTCTTT
TRBJ2-2	-	once	TRBV11-2	CASSLVAHNTGELFF	TGTGCCAGCAGCTTAGTCGCGCATAACACCGGGGAGCTGTTTTTT
TRBJ1-5	-	-	TRBV7-9	CASSPPGVPGNQPQHF	TGTGCCAGCAGCCCACCGGGGGTACCGGGCAATCAGCCCCAGCATTTT
TRBJ2-3	-	-	TRBV5-6	CASSSTSTDTQYF	TGTGCCAGCAGCTCAACTAGCACAGATACGCAGTATTTT
TRBJ1-1	-	-	TRBV30	CAWSRVSNTEAFF	TGTGCCTGGTCCAGGGTGTCGAACACTGAAGCTTTCTTT
TRBJ1-1	TRBD1	-	TRBV5-1	CASSLSGTDRTEAFF	TGCGCCAGCAGCTTGTCCGGGACAGACCGAACTGAAGCTTTCTTT
TRBJ2-1	TRBD2	few	TRBV11-2	CASSPGLAEEQFF	TGTGCCAGCAGCCCGGGACTAGCTGAGGAGCAGTTCTTC
TRBJ1-4	-	-	TRBV6-5	CASSERGLNEKLFF	TGTGCCAGCAGTGAAAGAGGCCTTAATGAAAAACTGTTTTTT
TRBJ2-3	-	-	TRBV6-5	CASSYLDTQYF	TGTGCCAGCAGTTACCTTGATACGCAGTATTTT
TRBJ1-1	-	once	TRBV30	CAWSVRGRPAEAFF	TGTGCCTGGAGTGTTCGAGGTCGGCCGGCTGAAGCTTTCTTT
TRBJ2-1	-	-	TRBV5-1	CASSSKSDPSKLSHDEQFF	TGCGCCAGCAGCTCGAAATCCGATCCTAGTAAACTTTCTCATGATGAGCAGTTCTTC
TRBJ2-1	TRBD2	-	TRBV2	CASSEAGGMNNEQFF	TGTGCCAGCAGTGAGGCGGGGGGGATGAACAATGAGCAGTTCTTC
TRBJ2-3	-	-	TRBV27	CASSLFGSPPSTDTQYF	TGTGCCAGCAGTTTATTCGGGTCCCCACCCAGCACAGATACGCAGTATTTT
TRBJ2-7	-	-	TRBV9	CASSVGGSSYEQYF	TGTGCCAGCAGCGTTGGCGGAAGCTCCTACGAGCAGTACTTC
TRBJ2-2	-	-	TRBV19	CASSIGGLLRTGELFF	TGTGCCAGTAGTATTGGAGGACTACTACGCACCGGGGAGCTGTTTTTT
TRBJ2-1	-	-	TRBV27	CASSLALVPNEQFF	TGTGCCAGCAGTTTAGCACTAGTACCCAATGAGCAGTTCTTC
TRBJ1-1	TRBD1	-	TRBV30	CAWSPRQGIQNTEAFF	TGTGCCTGGAGCCCTAGACAGGGGATACAAAACACTGAAGCTTTCTTT
TRBJ2-5	-	once	TRBV5-1	CASSLGQIQETQYF	TGCGCCAGCAGCTTGGGACAGATCCAAGAGACCCAGTACTTC
TRBJ1-5	TRBD1	-	TRBV11-2	CASSLQRGQGGNQPQHF	TGTGCCAGCAGCTTACAACGGGGACAGGGCGGTAATCAGCCCCAGCATTTT
TRBJ2-2	TRBD2	-	TRBV5-1	CASSPTSGGTGELFF	TGCGCCAGCAGCCCGACTAGCGGGGGGACCGGGGAGCTGTTTTTT
TRBJ1-6	-	-	TRBV6-5	CASSNSAHGRSPLHF	TGTGCCAGCAGTAACAGTGCCCATGGTCGGTCACCCCTCCACTTT
TRBJ1-2	-	few	TRBV7-9	CASSHIARDYGYTF	TGTGCCAGCAGCCACATCGCGAGGGACTATGGCTACACCTTC
TRBJ1-4	TRBD1	-	TRBV6-5	CASSSRQGAVEKLFF	TGTGCCAGCAGTTCCCGACAGGGGGCAGTGGAAAAACTGTTTTTT
TRBJ1-1	TRBD1	-	TRBV5-1	CASSRGQGRMNTEAFF	TGCGCCAGCAGTCGAGGACAGGGGCGCATGAACACTGAAGCTTTCTTT
TRBJ2-3	TRBD2	few	TRBV5-8	CASPRTSGTDTQYF	TGTGCCAGCCCCAGGACTAGCGGCACAGATACGCAGTATTTT
TRBJ2-7	TRBD1	-	TRBV2	CASSDRGREQYF	TGTGCCAGCAGTGATAGGGGGCGGGAGCAGTACTTC
TRBJ1-4	-	-	TRBV28	CASGGFTNEKLFF	TGTGCCAGCGGGGGGTTTACTAATGAAAAACTGTTTTTT
TRBJ1-1	TRBD1	-	TRBV9	CASSGDRGGDTEAFF	TGTGCCAGCAGCGGGGACAGGGGAGGGGACACTGAAGCTTTCTTT
TRBJ1-5	-	-	TRBV27	CASSPKVVQPQHF	TGTGCCAGCAGTCCTAAAGTGGTTCAGCCCCAGCATTTT
TRBJ2-7	TRBD1	-	TRBV9	CASTRTGGAWDEQYF	TGTGCCAGCACCAGGACAGGGGGCGCTTGGGACGAGCAGTACTTC
TRBJ2-7	-	-	TRBV2	CASSGGGGGGEQYF	TGTGCCAGCAGTGGTGGGGGAGGGGGTGGCGAGCAGTACTTC
TRBJ1-1	-	-	TRBV5-8	CASTTQWGDYTEAFF	TGTGCCAGCACTACACAGTGGGGGGACTACACTGAAGCTTTCTTT
TRBJ1-6	TRBD1	-	TRBV11-2	CASRGQGANSPLHF	TGTGCCAGCAGGGGACAGGGGGCAAATTCACCCCTCCACTTT
TRBJ2-7	TRBD1	few	TRBV30	CAWSKGQGGPYEQYF	TGTGCCTGGAGTAAGGGACAGGGTGGACCCTACGAGCAGTACTTC
TRBJ1-1	TRBD1	-	TRBV28	CASSADRGPGNTEAFF	TGTGCCAGCAGTGCGGACAGGGGGCCGGGAAACACTGAAGCTTTCTTT
TRBJ1-2	TRBD1	-	TRBV7-9	CASSANRGVYGYTF	TGTGCCAGCAGCGCAAACAGGGGAGTCTATGGCTACACCTTC
TRBJ1-2	-	once	TRBV2	CASSEASGLGYTF	TGTGCCAGCAGTGAAGCGAGCGGGTTGGGCTACACCTTC
TRBJ2-7	-	-	TRBV29-1	CSVELAGIASYEQYF	TGCAGCGTTGAGTTGGCGGGCATAGCCTCCTACGAGCAGTACTTC